This record covers a single TCR beta chain. The data were taken from a study of blood T cell repertoires in COVID-19. Study context: COVID-19 samples, acute and convalescent, were from the United States, Italy and Spain. T cells, B-cell-depleted T cells, or PBMCs supplied cDNA or gDNA.

The CDR3 runs 16 residues. Germline values: CDR1 SEHNR, CDR2 FQNEAQ (reference sequence). The trim removed 4 bases at V and 2 bases at J, leaving 7 bases unmatched. Sequencing was performed with immunoSEQ multiplex PCR; in TCRdb, only in-frame clones are kept and a portion is missing. Among about 260,000 clones, roughly 88% were seen once, and the ten largest hold about a tenth. J is TRBJ2-1 and V is TRBV7-9; 8 nucleotides align to TRBD2. Sequencing was done on a sample of peripheral blood. The source is a woman in her 70s with COVID-19, enrolled during active disease. The CDR3: CASSSLVTSAYNEQFF. Here the CDR3 DNA reads TGTGCCAGCAGCTCCTTGGTGACTAGCGCCTACAATGAGCAGTTCTTC.